These T cell receptor beta chains were read from a single sample in a study of beta chain features in type 1 diabetes. The repertoire was sequenced with immunoSEQ multiplex PCR; TCRdb's copy has only in-frame clones and lacks some. Of about 250,000 clones detected, 11% appear once; the ten largest clones hold over 0.015%. The sample taken for sequencing was naive CD4+ T cells from blood. Receptor source: a man younger than 40 with type 1 diabetes. CDR3s include the opening cysteine and the closing phenylalanine or tryptophan. The D gene is left open where the match is weak. Size tells how often a clone was seen (once, few, many) or the class of an expanded clone, and some rows leave it out.

CASTPGGNEQFF	TGTGCCAGCACCCCCGGGGGGAATGAGCAGTTCTTC	NA	TRBD2	TRBV27	TRBJ2-1
CASSLGLIQGNEQYF	TGCGCCAGCAGCTTGGGGTTAATACAGGGTAACGAGCAGTACTTC	few	NA	TRBV5-1	TRBJ2-7
CASSLDMAGGKEDGYTF	TGCGCCAGCAGCTTGGACATGGCAGGGGGCAAAGAAGATGGCTACACCTTC	NA	TRBD1	TRBV5-1	TRBJ1-2
CASSQGQGLDTQYF	TGTGCCAGCAGCCAAGGACAGGGGCTGGATACGCAGTATTTT	NA	TRBD1	TRBV4-2	TRBJ2-3
CASSLGQGNYEQYF	TGCGCCAGCAGCTTAGGACAGGGCAACTACGAGCAGTACTTC	once	TRBD1	TRBV5-1	TRBJ2-7
CASSNSRANEAFF	TGTGCCAGCAGCAATTCCAGGGCTAATGAAGCTTTCTTT	NA	NA	TRBV7-9	TRBJ1-1
CASSVGRATYEQYF	TGTGCCAGCAGCGTAGGCAGGGCAACCTACGAGCAGTACTTC	few	NA	TRBV9	TRBJ2-7
CASSRDSTQYF	TGTGCCAGCAGCCGGGACAGTACGCAGTATTTT	NA	TRBD1	TRBV28	TRBJ2-3
CASSYSPGETYEQYF	TGTGCCAGCAGTTACTCGCCGGGGGAGACCTACGAGCAGTACTTC	few	NA	TRBV6-6	TRBJ2-7
CASSLARVGRAEAFF	TGCGCCAGCAGCTTGGCCCGAGTGGGGAGGGCTGAAGCTTTCTTT	NA	NA	TRBV5-1	TRBJ1-1
CASSRDRGNTEAFF	TGCGCCAGCAGCCGCGACAGGGGGAACACTGAAGCTTTCTTT	few	TRBD1	TRBV5-1	TRBJ1-1
CASSLETSGGASDTQYF	TGCGCCAGCAGCTTGGAGACTAGCGGGGGGGCTTCAGATACGCAGTATTTT	NA	TRBD2	TRBV5-1	TRBJ2-3
CASSEQQGYRYEQYF	TGTGCCAGCAGTGAACAGCAGGGGTATCGCTACGAGCAGTACTTC	few	NA	TRBV2	TRBJ2-7
CALGTSEKLFF	TGTGCCCTGGGGACATCTGAAAAACTGTTTTTT	few	NA	TRBV30	TRBJ1-4
CASSLQVTSYDEQFF	TGTGCCAGCAGCTTACAAGTGACTAGCTACGATGAGCAGTTCTTC	NA	TRBD2	TRBV11-2	TRBJ2-1
CASSARERVEKLFF	TGTGCCAGTAGCGCCCGGGAGCGAGTTGAAAAACTGTTTTTT	NA	NA	TRBV19	TRBJ1-4
CSVGKGGSWTGELFF	TGCAGCGTTGGGAAGGGAGGGTCATGGACCGGGGAGCTGTTTTTT	NA	TRBD2	TRBV29-1	TRBJ2-2
CACTQRGYTDTQYF	TGTGCCTGCACCCAGCGGGGATATACAGATACGCAGTATTTT	few	TRBD2	TRBV30	TRBJ2-3
CASSVGGPRSPLHF	TGTGCCAGCAGCGTAGGCGGGCCTAGGTCACCCCTCCACTTT	few	NA	TRBV9	TRBJ1-6
CATSRDQGAPEQYF	TGTGCCACCAGCAGAGATCAGGGGGCGCCTGAGCAGTACTTC	few	TRBD1	TRBV15	TRBJ2-7
CASSPRVEETQYF	TGTGCCAGCTCACCAAGAGTAGAAGAGACCCAGTACTTC	few	NA	TRBV18	TRBJ2-5
CASSYGTSGTDTQYF	TGTGCCAGCAGCTACGGGACTAGCGGTACAGATACGCAGTATTTT	few	TRBD2	TRBV7-9	TRBJ2-3